These 6 T cell receptor beta chains originate from one sample sequenced in a study of shared clonotypes between healthy human individuals (dated by TCRdb to 2018 to 2020). The method was the immunoSEQ multiplex PCR assay. TCRdb provides this immuneACCESS table in a form limited to in-frame rearrangements. Some clones are lacking; in checked studies, under half of them reflect an unresolved V gene, and why the rest are absent is not known. Recorded for this sample are about 1 million clones; more than 65% of them occurred a single time. Together, the top ten hold over 1.3% of the sample. What was sequenced was memory CD4+ T cells sorted from blood. The meaning of the sample's cell subset or site label: CD45RA-negative fraction. All receptors derive from a man between 18 and 29 years old in good health.

The count of this clone is one. V and J are TRBV18 and TRBJ2-1, with 7 bases fitting TRBD2. The CDR3 is made up of 15 amino acids. J lost 6 bases, V lost 1 base, and 6 bases had no gene match. Germline V gene lookup returns CDR1 KGHSH and CDR2 LQKENI. Written as DNA, the CDR3 is TGTGCCAGCTCACCACAATTTGGGGGGGTCAATGAGCAGTTCTTC. Its protein is CASSPQFGGVNEQFF. The variable domain in full, completed from reference TRBV18 and TRBJ2-1, reads NAGVMQNPRHLVRRRGQEARLRCSPMKGHSHVYWYRQLPEEGLKFMVYLQKENIIDESGMPKERFSAEFPKEGPSILRIQQVVRGDSAAYFCASSPQFGGVNEQFFGPGTRLTVL.

The chain couples TRBV2 to TRBJ1-3; D is uncertain. In germline, CDR1 is SNHLY, CDR2 FYNNEI. This CDR3 is 16 amino acids long. Trimming stripped 8 bases from V and 0 bases from J, with 17 bases between. CDR3 in amino acids: CASGPWAESSGNTIYF. The CDR3 bases are TGTGCCAGCGGTCCGTGGGCCGAAAGCTCTGGAAACACCATATATTTT.

This clone has just a few counts. The chain employs TRBV6-1 and TRBJ2-4; possible D gene TRBD2, 6 bases. The germline V gene encodes CDR1 MNHNS and CDR2 SASEGT. CDR3 size: 13 residues. V was cut by 4 bases and J by 10 bases, with 14 bases left in between. Here the CDR3 DNA reads TGTGCCAGCAGTGGGTTAGCGGAGATGATTCAGTACTTC. Protein: CASSGLAEMIQYF.

V and J are TRBV29-1 and TRBJ2-1; TRBD2 might be the D (6 bases). The germline V and J ends were trimmed by 3 bases and 8 bases, with 14 bases remaining between them. Looked up from germline, CDR1 is SQVTM and CDR2 is ANQGSEA. The CDR3 contains 13 residues. In nucleotides, the CDR3 is TGCAGCGTTGACGGGCAAGCGGGCTATGAGCAGTTCTTC. This codes for CSVDGQAGYEQFF.

Regarding this clone: This CDR3 is also generated by other DNA sequences in the sample. The rearrangement joins TRBV6-5 to TRBJ1-1; no clear D gene. Germline CDR1 and CDR2: MNHEY and SVGAGI. CDR3 length: 14 amino acids. The V and J ends lost 0 bases and 1 base respectively, with 6 bases between them. CDR3 in amino acids: CASSYSGGNTEAFF. Here the CDR3 DNA reads TGTGCCAGCAGTTACTCGGGAGGGAACACTGAAGCTTTCTTT.

The chain has TRBV28 and TRBJ2-1; D is perhaps TRBD2 (5 bases). This CDR3 spans 13 amino acids. In germline, CDR1 is MDHEN, CDR2 SYDVKM. V was pared by 7 bases and J by 7 bases, with 14 bases between. The CDR3 protein is CASTAEPGNEQFF. CDR3 coding DNA: TGTGCCAGCACCGCCGAGCCGGGGAATGAGCAGTTCTTC. Looking up the rest from reference TRBV28 and TRBJ2-1 gives the full variable domain: DVKVTQSSRYLVKRTGEKVFLECVQDMDHENMFWYRQDPGLGLRLIYFSYDVKMKEKGDIPEGYSVSREKKERFSLILESASTNQTSMYLCASTAEPGNEQFFGPGTRLTVL.